These T cell receptor beta chains were read from a single sample in a study of long-term antiretroviral therapy in people with HIV. Assay used: immunoSEQ multiplex PCR; TCRdb lists only in-frame clones, some missing. The table has about 28,000 clones, 80% seen once; the top ten hold approximately 7%. Sequenced material: unsorted PBMCs, taken 0.3 years after starting antiretroviral therapy. The receptors shown here come from a man aged 35 to 55 with HIV. Both conserved end residues are part of each CDR3. Fields, in order: clone size, J gene, D gene, V gene, CDR3 DNA, CDR3 protein. D genes are given only for firm matches. Only some rows state a clone size, as once, few, many or a class for expanded clones.

NA TRBJ2-3 TRBD1 TRBV4-1 TGCGCCAGCAGCCAAGAGGGACAGGGTCGTTTCACAGATACGCAGTATTTT CASSQEGQGRFTDTQYF
NA TRBJ1-6 NA TRBV6-6 TGTGCCAGCACTAGAGGGGTTGGTAGTTCACCCCTCCACTTT CASTRGVGSSPLHF
few TRBJ1-4 NA TRBV27 TGTGCCAGCAGCCCAACAGGGTGGGATGAAAAACTGTTTTTT CASSPTGWDEKLFF
NA TRBJ1-6 NA TRBV28 TGTGCCAGCAGTTCCAGCTCGGGGGTTTGGGCTTCACCCCTCCACTTT CASSSSSGVWASPLHF
NA TRBJ1-3 NA TRBV28 TGTGCCAGCAGTTCCCCGGGGGCTGGAAACACCATATATTTT CASSSPGAGNTIYF
once TRBJ2-7 NA TRBV18 TGTGCCAGCTCACCAAACAGGGTCCACGAGCAGTACTTC CASSPNRVHEQYF
few TRBJ1-2 NA TRBV4-1 TGCGCCAGCAGCCCCTTCGGACAAGGGGCTTCCTATGGCTACACCTTC CASSPFGQGASYGYTF
once TRBJ2-7 NA TRBV9 TGTGCCAGCAGCGTAGTTAAGGGCCCCTACGAGCAGTACTTC CASSVVKGPYEQYF
NA TRBJ2-2 TRBD2 TRBV11-2 TGTGCCAGCAGCCGACTAGCGGACAACACCGGGGAGCTGTTTTTT CASSRLADNTGELFF
NA TRBJ2-3 TRBD2 TRBV28 TGTGCCAGCAGTTTGAGCGGGAGAGCAGATACGCAGTATTTT CASSLSGRADTQYF
NA TRBJ2-1 NA TRBV18 TGTGCCAGCTCACCAAATACGGGAGTTACCTACAATGAGCAGTTCTTC CASSPNTGVTYNEQFF
NA TRBJ1-1 NA TRBV4-3 TGCGCCAGCAGCCATCCGGGGGTGATGAACACTGAAGCTTTCTTT CASSHPGVMNTEAFF
NA TRBJ1-5 NA TRBV28 TGTGCCAGCAGGGGAGGGCCCTTCGGCAATCAGCCCCAGCATTTT CASRGGPFGNQPQHF
NA TRBJ2-1 NA TRBV5-1 TGCGCCAGCAGTTACCCAGACAGGCTTACTAACAATGAGCAGTTCTTC CASSYPDRLTNNEQFF
NA TRBJ2-1 NA TRBV19 TGTGCCAGTCTCGCAGGGAACCTTTACAATGAGCAGTTCTTC CASLAGNLYNEQFF
NA TRBJ1-5 TRBD1 TRBV4-2 TGTGCCAGCAGCCAAGTGGGGACCCGGGACAGTAATCAGCCCCAGCATTTT CASSQVGTRDSNQPQHF
NA TRBJ1-1 NA TRBV2 TGTGCCAGCAGTGGTTCGACAGGATACACTGAAGCTTTCTTT CASSGSTGYTEAFF
NA TRBJ2-7 TRBD2 TRBV27 TGTGCCAGCGAGGGCCTAGCGGGTGAGCAGTACTTC CASEGLAGEQYF
NA TRBJ1-1 NA TRBV4-1 TGCGCCAGCAGCCAAGATTTGGATCATATCACTGAAGCTTTCTTT CASSQDLDHITEAFF
medium-sized TRBJ2-1 NA TRBV7-9 TGTGCCAGCAGCCCGCAGCGGGTTAGGAGCTCCTACAATGAGCAGTTCTTC CASSPQRVRSSYNEQFF
NA TRBJ2-1 TRBD2 TRBV11-1 TGTGCCAGCAGCCCGAGGCGGACTAGCTACAATGAGCAGTTCTTC CASSPRRTSYNEQFF
NA TRBJ2-1 NA TRBV7-2 TGTGCCAGCAGCTCACGGCCCCGGTATGAGCAGTTCTTC CASSSRPRYEQFF
NA TRBJ2-3 NA TRBV10-3 TGTGCCATCAGTGGGGCGGACAGCACAGATACGCAGTATTTT CAISGADSTDTQYF
NA TRBJ2-1 TRBD2 TRBV18 TGTGCCAGCTCACCACTTACGCTAGCGGATAGCTCCTACAATGAGCAGTTCTTC CASSPLTLADSSYNEQFF
once TRBJ1-3 NA TRBV4-1 TGCGCCAGCAGCCAAGATCGTGGTTCTGGAAACACCATATATTTT CASSQDRGSGNTIYF
NA TRBJ1-5 NA TRBV2 TGTGCCAGCAGTGAGTGGGACGGTAGCAATCAGCCCCAGCATTTT CASSEWDGSNQPQHF
once TRBJ2-5 TRBD2 TRBV7-2 TGTGCCAGCAGCTTAGCGGCAGCGGGGGGCGGGCAGACCCAGTACTTC CASSLAAAGGGQTQYF
NA TRBJ2-5 TRBD1 TRBV6-5 TGTGCCAGCAGCCTACAGGGGGCACAGGGAGAGACCCAGTACTTC CASSLQGAQGETQYF
NA TRBJ2-4 TRBD1 TRBV11-2 TGTGCCAGCAGCCTGGGACAGGGGGACATTCAGTACTTC CASSLGQGDIQYF
NA TRBJ2-5 NA TRBV5-1 TGCGCCAGCTTCCCGACATCCGGAAGCGAGACCCAGTACTTC CASFPTSGSETQYF
NA TRBJ2-7 TRBD1 TRBV30 TGTGCCTGGAAACGGGACAGACCCTACGAGCAGTACTTC CAWKRDRPYEQYF
once TRBJ2-7 NA TRBV5-4 TGTGCCAGCAGCTTCGGCAGTACCTACGAGCAGTACTTC CASSFGSTYEQYF
NA TRBJ2-7 NA TRBV7-9 TGTGCCAGCAGCTTGGAGGGGTTCGGCAGAACCTTCGAGGAGCAGTACTTC CASSLEGFGRTFEEQYF